What follows are 16 T cell receptor beta chains derived from one specimen sequenced in a study of CD8+ T cells in alopecia areata. Reverse transcribed after extraction, RNA yielded cDNA as the sequencing template. Sequencing was performed with immunoSEQ multiplex PCR; in TCRdb, only in-frame clones are kept and a portion is missing. The sample lists 200,000 or so clones, around 62% occurring once. The sample consisted of CD4+ T cells sorted from blood, taken at week 0. These receptors originate from a human donor with alopecia areata.

The rearrangement uses TRBV30 and TRBJ2-7; 7 nucleotides match TRBD2. V lost 0 bases and J lost 0; bases outside the gene matches: 2. CDR1 and CDR2 (germline): GTSNPN, SVGIG (reference sequence). The CDR3 totals 14 residues. This CDR3 is CAWSVGGSSYEQYF. The CDR3 bases are TGTGCCTGGAGTGTAGGCGGGAGCTCCTACGAGCAGTACTTC.

The chain combines TRBV30 with TRBJ1-5, with D unclear. V was pared by 3 bases and J by 6 bases, with 9 bases between. Germline CDR1 and CDR2: GTSNPN and SVGIG (reference sequence). The CDR3 consists of 12 residues. CDR3 loop: CAWRRGGQPQHF. DNA of the CDR3: TGTGCCTGGAGACGAGGTGGTCAGCCCCAGCATTTT.

This clone was picked up a small number of times. This chain joins TRBV29-1 and TRBJ2-7; possible D gene TRBD2, 5 bases. The V end lost 5 bases, the J end lost 4 bases, and 15 bases lay between the germline ends. CDR1 and CDR2 (germline): SQVTM, ANQGSEA. This CDR3 has 13 residues. The CDR3 DNA follows: TGCAGCGTTTGGTCGGGCAGAGGGTACGAGCAGTACTTC. This gives the protein CSVWSGRGYEQYF.

The V gene is TRBV15, the J gene TRBJ2-7; D is perhaps TRBD1 (5 bases). Germline V gene sequence: CDR1 LNHNV, CDR2 YYDKDF (reference sequence). V was clipped by 9 bases and J by 4 bases, with 13 bases between them. CDR3 length: 12 amino acids. The CDR3 DNA follows: TGTGCCACGGGGCCCAACGCTTACGAGCAGTACTTC. It translates to CATGPNAYEQYF.

The V gene is TRBV4-2, the J gene TRBJ1-4; TRBD1 is a possible D gene (5 bases). CDR3 length: 15 residues. V was cut by 0 bases and J by 8 bases, with 13 bases left in between. In germline, CDR1 is LGHNA, CDR2 YNFKEQ. CDR3 coding DNA: TGTGCCAGCAGCCAAGATGGGACGGGGGACGAAAAACTGTTTTTT. It encodes CASSQDGTGDEKLFF.

There are a few counts of this clone. J is TRBJ1-4 and V is TRBV7-9; D gene uncertain. CDR3 length: 16 residues. Germline CDR1 and CDR2: SEHNR and FQNEAQ (reference sequence). The V end was cut by 5 bases, the J end by 0 bases, with 13 bases between. CDR3 residues: CASSPYAGATNEKLFF. For the CDR3, the DNA is TGTGCCAGCAGCCCATATGCAGGAGCAACTAATGAAAAACTGTTTTTT. The variable domain in full, with the rest retrieved from reference TRBV7-9 and TRBJ1-4, is DTGVSQNPRHKITKRGQNVTFRCDPISEHNRLYWYRQTLGQGPEFLTYFQNEAQLEKSRLLSDRFSAERPKGSFSTLEIQRTEQGDSAMYLCASSPYAGATNEKLFFGSGTQLSVL.

Only a few counts were recorded for this clone. This sequence joins TRBV4-1 and TRBJ2-7; 10 bases fit TRBD1. Germline V gene sequence: CDR1 MGHRA, CDR2 YSYEKL. The CDR3 extends over 13 amino acids. After removal of 3 bases from V and 11 bases from J, the junction contained 7 bases not matched to a gene. CDR3 nucleotide sequence: TGCGCCAGCAGCCAGGCGACAGGGGGCGATAAGTACTTC. Amino acids: CASSQATGGDKYF.

The V call is TRBV30, the J call TRBJ1-1; 11 bases are shared with TRBD1. J was trimmed by 3 bases and V by 8 bases; bases with no gene match: 11. The CDR3 contains 15 residues. The germline gives CDR1 GTSNPN, CDR2 SVGIG (reference sequence). CDR3 sequence: CAQRVPGQGDTEAFF. CDR3 DNA sequence: TGTGCCCAGAGAGTCCCGGGACAGGGGGACACTGAAGCTTTCTTT. Full variable domain (remainder filled in from reference TRBV30 and TRBJ1-1): SQTIHQWPATLVQPVGSPLSLECTVEGTSNPNLYWYRQAAGRGLQLLFYSVGIGQISSEVPQNLSASRPQDRQFILSSKKLLLSDSGFYLCAQRVPGQGDTEAFFGQGTRLTVV.

The chain uses TRBV30 and TRBJ2-2; 10 bases are shared with TRBD2. V was pared by 2 bases and J by 2 bases, with 8 bases of the junction left unmatched. This CDR3 is built from 17 residues. Germline-derived CDR1 and CDR2 are GTSNPN and SVGIG (reference sequence). CDR3 coding DNA: TGTGCCTGGAGTATGTGGCGGACTAGCGGAAACACCGGGGAGCTGTTTTTT. This sequence encodes CAWSMWRTSGNTGELFF.

This chain uses TRBV30 with TRBJ2-7; D remains unclear. With 3 bases removed from V and 5 bases from J, the gap between germline ends came to 17 bases. CDR1 and CDR2 (germline): GTSNPN, SVGIG (reference sequence). The CDR3 sequence is 14 residues long. The CDR3 is CAWRDGPARDEQYF. DNA of the CDR3: TGTGCCTGGAGAGATGGACCGGCACGCGACGAGCAGTACTTC.

This sequence joins TRBV29-1 and TRBJ1-1; 9 nucleotides match TRBD1. CDR1 and CDR2 from the germline V gene are SQVTM and ANQGSEA. Trimming at V came to 5 bases and at J to 3 bases, leaving 4 bases not matched to a gene. The CDR3 has 13 amino acids. CDR3 sequence: CSVTGQGYTEAFF. In nucleotides, the CDR3 is TGCAGCGTTACGGGACAGGGATACACTGAAGCTTTCTTT.

The chain combines TRBV7-2 with TRBJ1-2; the D is unclear. In germline, CDR1 is SGHTA, CDR2 FQGNSA. The CDR3 totals 15 residues. Trimming shortened V by 2 bases and J by 2 bases, and 12 bases separated the two germline ends. CDR3 sequence reads: CASSLIGSINYGYTF. The CDR3 DNA reads TGTGCCAGCAGCTTAATTGGCAGTATAAACTATGGCTACACCTTC.

V usage is TRBV30 and J usage is TRBJ1-2; no clear D. The germline V and J ends were trimmed by 0 bases and 4 bases, with 12 bases remaining between them. This CDR3 comprises 14 residues. The germline CDR1 and CDR2 sequences are GTSNPN and SVGIG (reference sequence). The CDR3 here is CAWSVPAGSYGYTF. Written as DNA, the CDR3 is TGTGCCTGGAGTGTACCGGCAGGAAGCTATGGCTACACCTTC.

V and J are TRBV18 and TRBJ1-2; D ambiguous. The CDR3 is 13 residues long. Germline CDR1 KGHSH, CDR2 LQKENI. V lost 5 bases and J 3 bases, leaving 10 bases between the germline ends. The CDR3 nucleotides read TGTGCCAGCTCAAATAGGGTCGACTATGGCTACACCTTC. This translates into CASSNRVDYGYTF.

The chain is built from TRBV20-1 and TRBJ1-1, with 7 bases identical to TRBD1. The ends lost 5 bases at V and 10 bases at J; junction bases unmatched: 7. Germline-derived CDR1 and CDR2 are DFQATT and SNEGSKA (reference sequence). This CDR3 contains 11 residues. The CDR3 sequence is CSADRASAAFF. The CDR3 DNA reads TGCAGTGCTGACAGGGCTTCCGCAGCTTTCTTT.

This clone was picked up one time. V usage is TRBV29-1 and J usage is TRBJ2-1; 9 nucleotides agree with TRBD2. CDR1 and CDR2 from the germline V gene are SQVTM and ANQGSEA. This CDR3 contains 16 residues. J gave up 8 bases and V 0 bases, and 11 bases lay outside the gene matches. CDR3 protein: CSVEDPAGGPFDEQFF. CDR3 in DNA: TGCAGCGTTGAAGATCCCGCGGGGGGGCCGTTCGATGAGCAGTTCTTC.